This entry describes one T cell receptor beta chain. What it recognizes is unknown. This sample was taken from a study of OX40 agonist ivuxolimab in advanced cancers. Study-level background: Two patients with cutaneous melanoma and one with hepatocellular carcinoma, three in total, showed partial responses.

The assay was immunoSEQ multiplex PCR, and TCRdb's table has in-frame clones only and misses some. The sample has over 25,000 clones, under 90% seen once. CDR1 is MNHNS, CDR2 SASEGT, per germline. The length of the CDR3 is 13 residues. The V gene lost 7 bases and the J gene lost 2 bases, with 10 bases spanning the gap. Points from the study as a whole: Among the least clonally expanded were partial responders at 0.1-3.0 mg/kg.

The gene calls are TRBV6-1 and TRBJ2-3; D is possibly TRBD2 (7 bases). Sample: CD4+ or CD8+ T cells sorted from blood, taken in a trial of the OX40 agonist ivuxolimab. The origin of this receptor is an adult with an advanced solid tumor such as melanoma, head and neck, liver or kidney cancer. The CDR3 DNA follows: TGTGCCAGCAATGCGGGGGCCACAGATACGCAGTATTTT. Translation gives CASNAGATDTQYF.